Presented here are 29 T cell receptor beta chains from one specimen sequenced in a study of blood T cell repertoires in COVID-19. TCRdb's copy holds only in-frame clones and misses some; the assay was immunoSEQ multiplex PCR. Among approximately 260,000 clones listed, less than 85% were seen once. The sample taken for sequencing was peripheral blood. The receptor source for this set is a man between 60 and 75 years old who had recovered from COVID-19.

The chain carries TRBV6-6 and TRBJ1-2, with TRBD1 matching 8 bases. The CDR3 spans 15 residues. CDR1 and CDR2 (germline): MNHNY, SVGAGI (reference sequence). V lost 5 bases and J lost 8; bases outside the gene matches: 13. The DNA for the CDR3 is TGTGCCAGCAGTGCCGCCGGGACAGGAACGCGCGGCTACACCTTC. Translation: CASSAAGTGTRGYTF.

The CDR3 loop reads CASSQFSGQGVNTGELFF. The DNA for the CDR3 is TGTGCCAGCAGCCAATTCTCGGGACAGGGTGTGAACACCGGGGAGCTGTTTTTT. The V call is TRBV3-1 (or the pseudogene TRBV3-2), the J call TRBJ2-2; 9 nucleotides agree with TRBD1. Germline V CDR1 and CDR2: LGHDT, YNNKEL (reference sequence). Trimming at V came to 2 bases and at J to 1 base, leaving 8 bases not matched to a gene. This CDR3 spans 18 amino acids.

This clone was picked up a small number of times. The V gene is TRBV6-5, the J gene TRBJ2-1; the match to TRBD1 covers 9 bases. This CDR3 has 15 amino acids. CDR1 and CDR2 (germline): MNHEY, SVGAGI. Trimming took 2 bases from V and 6 from J; bases not matched to a gene: 5. The CDR3: CASSYGTGSVNEQFF. DNA for the CDR3: TGTGCCAGCAGTTACGGGACAGGGTCGGTCAATGAGCAGTTCTTC.

V gene TRBV15 combines with J gene TRBJ2-7; perhaps TRBD2 as D (6 bases). With 5 bases removed from V and 0 bases from J, the gap between germline ends came to 14 bases. The CDR3 covers 15 residues. CDR1 and CDR2 from the germline V gene are LNHNV and YYDKDF (reference sequence). CDR3 nucleotide sequence: TGTGCCACCAGCTTGGGGCGGAGGGACTCCTACGAGCAGTACTTC. Translated: CATSLGRRDSYEQYF.

The rearrangement joins TRBV7-8 to TRBJ2-3, with D possibly TRBD2 on 5 matching bases. This CDR3 contains 13 residues. Germline CDR1 and CDR2: SGHVS and FQNEAQ. V dropped 5 bases and J dropped 6 bases, with 12 bases sitting between them. The CDR3 loop is CASSMRALDTQYF. In DNA form, the CDR3 reads TGTGCCAGCAGCATGAGGGCGTTGGATACGCAGTATTTT.

The chain combines TRBV5-1 with TRBJ1-1, with TRBD1 matching 8 bases. With 3 bases clipped from V and 1 base from J, the junction kept 5 bases outside the gene matches. This CDR3 comprises 15 residues. Germline CDR1 is SGHRS and CDR2 is YFSETQ. CDR3 sequence reads: CASSYGQGKNTEAFF. The CDR3 bases are TGCGCCAGCAGCTACGGACAGGGAAAGAACACTGAAGCTTTCTTT.

The V call is TRBV7-8, the J call TRBJ1-1; TRBD1 is a possible D gene (6 bases). The CDR3 sequence is 16 residues long. The germline V gene encodes CDR1 SGHVS and CDR2 FQNEAQ. The V end was cut by 5 bases, the J end by 4 bases, with 20 bases between. The CDR3 region has the DNA TGTGCCAGCAGCCCACAGGGAGGGGGGTTAGGCACTGAAGCTTTCTTT. Translation: CASSPQGGGLGTEAFF.

This clone has only a few counts. This chain connects TRBV7-9 to TRBJ1-3; perhaps TRBD1 as D (6 bases). This CDR3 comprises 19 residues. V was clipped by 1 base and J by 3 bases, with 22 bases between them. Germline loops: CDR1 SEHNR, CDR2 FQNEAQ (reference sequence). Here the CDR3 DNA reads TGTGCCAGCAGCTTAGGGTTTGGTTCGGACAGAGGCGGTGGAAACACCATATATTTT. Protein sequence: CASSLGFGSDRGGGNTIYF.

V gene TRBV7-9 combines with J gene TRBJ2-7; TRBD1 matches at 8 bases. The CDR3 is made up of 14 amino acids. J gave up 7 bases and V 5 bases, and 10 bases lay outside the gene matches. Germline CDR1 is SEHNR and CDR2 is FQNEAQ (reference sequence). The CDR3 region is CASSRTDRGREQYF. DNA for the CDR3: TGTGCCAGCAGCCGAACCGACAGGGGTCGGGAGCAGTACTTC. The full variable domain, rest sourced from reference TRBV7-9 and TRBJ2-7, is DTGVSQNPRHKITKRGQNVTFRCDPISEHNRLYWYRQTLGQGPEFLTYFQNEAQLEKSRLLSDRFSAERPKGSFSTLEIQRTEQGDSAMYLCASSRTDRGREQYFGPGTRLTVT.

Here the CDR3 DNA reads TGTGCCAGCAGCGCCACACGGGGGGCTGGAAATGAGCAGTTCTTC. It specifies CASSATRGAGNEQFF. This chain uses TRBV2 with TRBJ2-1, with D possibly matching TRBD2 (7 bases). The CDR3 consists of 15 residues. The germline V and J ends were trimmed by 6 bases and 7 bases, with 19 bases remaining between them. Germline V gene lookup returns CDR1 SNHLY and CDR2 FYNNEI.

J is TRBJ1-4 and V is TRBV7-6, with 7 positions matching TRBD1. Trimming cost V 4 bases and J 0 bases; bases outside gene matches: 11. Germline-derived CDR1 and CDR2 are SGHVS and FNYEAQ. This CDR3 comprises 18 residues. The CDR3 here is CASSSGKITGATNEKLFF. The CDR3 bases are TGTGCCAGCAGCTCAGGCAAGATCACAGGGGCAACTAATGAAAAACTGTTTTTT. The full variable domain, its missing parts supplied by reference TRBV7-6 and TRBJ1-4, is GAGVSQSPRYKVTKRGQDVALRCDPISGHVSLYWYRQALGQGPEFLTYFNYEAQQDKSGLPNDRFSAERPEGSISTLTIQRTEQRDSAMYRCASSSGKITGATNEKLFFGSGTQLSVL.

This chain connects TRBV19 to TRBJ1-2; D unresolved. Germline values: CDR1 LNHDA, CDR2 SQIVND (reference sequence). Trimming left V 1 base short and J 3 bases short, with 12 bases between. This CDR3 comprises 15 residues. The CDR3 spells CASSIAPEVYYGYTF. As DNA, the CDR3 is TGTGCCAGTAGTATAGCGCCAGAAGTTTACTATGGCTACACCTTC.

This chain links TRBV9 with TRBJ2-1, with D tentatively TRBD1 (6 bases). This CDR3 has 15 amino acids. The germline V and J ends were trimmed by 3 bases and 2 bases, with 12 bases remaining between them. Germline lookup yields CDR1 SGDLS and CDR2 YYNGEE. The CDR3 region is CASSAFGTTYNEQFF. In DNA form, the CDR3 reads TGTGCCAGCAGCGCGTTCGGGACAACCTACAATGAGCAGTTCTTC.

The V and J genes are TRBV9 and TRBJ1-2, with 8 bases that match TRBD1. Germline V lookup: CDR1 SGDLS, CDR2 YYNGEE. The CDR3 totals 14 residues. After removal of 2 bases from V and 4 bases from J, the junction contained 4 bases not matched to a gene. Written as DNA, the CDR3 is TGTGCCAGCAGCGTCTCGGGACAGGTCTATGGCTACACCTTC. It yields the protein CASSVSGQVYGYTF. The full variable domain, its missing parts supplied by reference TRBV9 and TRBJ1-2, is DSGVTQTPKHLITATGQRVTLRCSPRSGDLSVYWYQQSLDQGLQFLIQYYNGEERAKGNILERFSAQQFPDLHSELNLSSLELGDSALYFCASSVSGQVYGYTFGSGTRLTVV.

This chain uses TRBV5-1 with TRBJ2-1, with TRBD2 matching 12 bases. J gave up 6 bases and V 4 bases, and 8 bases lay outside the gene matches. CDR1 is SGHRS and CDR2 is YFSETQ in the germline V gene. The CDR3 is 16 amino acids. Here the CDR3 reads CASSLNPGLAGNEQFF. CDR3 sequence (DNA): TGCGCCAGCAGCCTAAATCCGGGACTAGCGGGCAATGAGCAGTTCTTC.

This clone was recorded once. This chain joins TRBV19 and TRBJ1-2; D uncertain. CDR1 and CDR2 from the germline V gene are LNHDA and SQIVND (reference sequence). The V end lost 4 bases, the J end lost 4 bases, and 19 bases lay between the germline ends. The CDR3 has 16 residues. CDR3 sequence: CASSRYGREYFYGYTF. CDR3 sequence (DNA): TGTGCCAGTAGTAGATACGGTAGGGAGTACTTCTATGGCTACACCTTC.

This chain connects TRBV21-1 to TRBJ1-5. TRBV21-1 is assigned pseudogene status. This CDR3 region has 15 residues. This CDR3 is CASSMTGGCNQPQHF. The CDR3 DNA reads TGTGCCAGCAGCATGACCGGGGGATGCAATCAGCCCCAGCATTTT.

The V and J genes are TRBV30 and TRBJ2-1, with a possible D match to TRBD2 (6 bases). The CDR3 is made up of 14 amino acids. V lost 2 bases to trimming and J lost 12 bases, with 20 bases between them. CDR1 is GTSNPN and CDR2 is SVGIG in the germline V gene (reference sequence). CDR3 sequence: CAWSSSAGFERQFF. The CDR3 DNA sequence: TGTGCCTGGAGTTCCTCCGCGGGATTCGAAAGGCAGTTCTTC.

This sequence joins TRBV6-6 and TRBJ1-2, with D unresolved. Looked up from germline, CDR1 is MNHNY and CDR2 is SVGAGI (reference sequence). Trimming cost V 6 bases and J 10 bases, with 18 bases left between them. The length of the CDR3 is 13 residues. The CDR3 is CASSPRQETVYTF. In DNA, the CDR3 is TGTGCCAGCAGCCCCCGGCAGGAAACTGTCTACACCTTC.

This chain links TRBV24-1 with TRBJ2-3, with 7 bases that match TRBD1. Germline CDR1 is KGHDR and CDR2 is SFDVKD. Germline trimming cut 3 bases from V and 2 bases from J; bases unmatched to any gene: 10. The CDR3 runs to 17 residues. This chain's CDR3 is CATSDPQPGQTTDTQYF. The CDR3 DNA is TGTGCCACCAGTGATCCCCAACCGGGACAGACCACAGATACGCAGTATTTT.

The chain combines TRBV6-5 with TRBJ1-1; 7 nucleotides align to TRBD1. Losses at the gene ends were 6 bases for V and 7 bases for J; bases not matched to a gene: 8. CDR1 is MNHEY, CDR2 SVGAGI, per germline. The CDR3 runs 13 residues. The CDR3 DNA sequence: TGTGCCAGCAGACCGACAGGGCTAATTGAAGCTTTCTTT. Its translation is CASRPTGLIEAFF.

This rearrangement joins TRBV7-2 to TRBJ2-3, with 7 bases fitting TRBD2. Germline loops: CDR1 SGHTA, CDR2 FQGNSA. The CDR3 has 13 amino acids. The V segment lost 5 bases and the J segment 8 bases; nucleotides outside the gene matches: 7. The CDR3 region has the DNA TGTGCCAGCAGCCCACGAGGCGGGGGTACGCAGTATTTT. Protein sequence: CASSPRGGGTQYF.

J is TRBJ1-1 and V is TRBV2; 7 bases match TRBD1. V was pared by 6 bases and J by 0 bases, with 7 bases of the junction left unmatched. The CDR3 spans 15 residues. Per germline, CDR1 SNHLY and CDR2 FYNNEI. As DNA, the CDR3 is TGTGCCAGCAGGTCGGACAGGACTTTGAACACTGAAGCTTTCTTT. Translating it yields CASRSDRTLNTEAFF.

This chain connects TRBV5-1 to TRBJ2-3; possibly TRBD2 for D (7 bases). The CDR3 totals 16 residues. Germline CDR1 is SGHRS and CDR2 is YFSETQ. V was pared by 0 bases and J by 0 bases, with 11 bases between. CDR3 protein: CASSLAGGGSTDTQYF. CDR3 DNA: TGCGCCAGCAGCTTGGCCGGCGGGGGCAGCACAGATACGCAGTATTTT.

The chain combines TRBV2 with TRBJ1-5; unclear D gene. V lost 4 bases and J lost 4, with 11 bases in between. CDR1 is SNHLY, CDR2 FYNNEI, per germline. The CDR3 totals 14 residues. The CDR3 DNA reads as TGTGCCAGCAGTGTGGGCCTGGTTAATCAGCCCCAGCATTTT. This encodes CASSVGLVNQPQHF.

In this sample, this clone turned up once. The V and J genes are TRBV29-1 and TRBJ2-1; maybe TRBD2 (5 bases). Germline values: CDR1 SQVTM, CDR2 ANQGSEA. This CDR3 has 12 amino acids. Deletions cut 7 bases from V and 4 bases from J, with 11 bases between. CDR3 sequence: CSALARYNEQFF. The CDR3 bases are TGCAGCGCATTAGCGCGATACAATGAGCAGTTCTTC.

The rearrangement uses TRBV18 and TRBJ1-5, with D unresolved. Trimming shortened V by 3 bases and J by 0 bases, and 9 bases separated the two germline ends. This CDR3 region has 15 residues. Germline V gene data show CDR1 as KGHSH and CDR2 as LQKENI. The CDR3 DNA sequence: TGTGCCAGCTCACCGGACGGGGTTAGCAATCAGCCCCAGCATTTT. This gives the protein CASSPDGVSNQPQHF.

The chain recombines TRBV7-9 with TRBJ2-7, with 10 bases fitting TRBD1. This CDR3 has 15 amino acids. Germline trimming cut 5 bases from V and 3 bases from J; bases unmatched to any gene: 7. Germline loops: CDR1 SEHNR, CDR2 FQNEAQ (reference sequence). CDR3 DNA sequence: TGTGCCAGCAGCCGAGCCGGGACAGGGGTCTACGAGCAGTACTTC. Amino acid sequence: CASSRAGTGVYEQYF.

This clone was seen only a few times. This sequence joins TRBV2 and TRBJ1-5; TRBD1 agrees at 7 bases. The CDR3 covers 15 residues. CDR1 SNHLY and CDR2 FYNNEI come from the germline V gene. V shed 6 bases, J shed 1 base, and the junction held 6 bases outside the gene matches. The CDR3 sequence: CASRGQLLSNQPQHF. In nucleotides, the CDR3 is TGTGCCAGCAGGGGACAGCTACTCAGCAATCAGCCCCAGCATTTT.